This T cell receptor beta chain is drawn from a study of T cell responses to AZD1222 COVID-19 vaccine. Points from the study as a whole: Researchers report vaccine-associated CD4 TCRs spanning spike, with dominance at 160-218 and 743-854. Variant regions that are unmutated are reportedly the target of nearly half of spike-specific TCRs. Donors skewed white British and female; clonal diversity was possibly underestimated.

Trimming removed 2 bases at V and 5 bases at J, with 26 bases between. The CDR3 extends over 19 amino acids. The germline CDR1 and CDR2 sequences are LNHDA and SQIVND (reference sequence). The method was immunoSEQ multiplex PCR; TCRdb's version includes in-frame clones alone and lacks a portion of them. The sample consists of about 130,000 clones, almost 85% of them appearing once. Of note for this clone: Its antigen remains unidentified.

The sequenced sample was peripheral blood, obtained 28 days after the second dose of the MenACWY control vaccine. This TCR came from an adult who received the MenACWY meningococcal vaccine as a control. The chain joins TRBV19 to TRBJ2-3; D could derive from TRBD1 or TRBD2 (5 bases each). CDR3 nucleotides: TGTGCCAGTAGTATATACCCCCCGGGGCAGGGTGGCAAGGTAGATACGCAGTATTTT. Its translation is CASSIYPPGQGGKVDTQYF.